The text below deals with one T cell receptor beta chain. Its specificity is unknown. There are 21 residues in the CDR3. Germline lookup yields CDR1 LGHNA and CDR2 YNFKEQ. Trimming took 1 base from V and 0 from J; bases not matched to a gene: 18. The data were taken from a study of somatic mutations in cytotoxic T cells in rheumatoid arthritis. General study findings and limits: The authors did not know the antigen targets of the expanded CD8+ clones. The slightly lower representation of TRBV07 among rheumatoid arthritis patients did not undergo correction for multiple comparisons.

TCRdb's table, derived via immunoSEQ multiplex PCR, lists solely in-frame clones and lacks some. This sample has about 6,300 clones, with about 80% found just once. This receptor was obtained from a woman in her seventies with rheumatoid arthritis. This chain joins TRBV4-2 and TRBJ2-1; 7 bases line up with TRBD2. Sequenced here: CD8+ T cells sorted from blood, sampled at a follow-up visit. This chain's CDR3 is CASSQGLTGLEILSSYNEQFF. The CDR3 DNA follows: TGTGCCAGCAGCCAAGGCCTCACAGGACTAGAGATCCTCAGCTCCTACAATGAGCAGTTCTTC.